The clone carrying this T cell receptor beta chain was observed a single time. The data belong to a study of tumor-infiltrating lymphocytes in primary liver carcinoma. Constant-region priming of 500 ng total RNA yielded TCR beta cDNA. Sequencing libraries for TCR beta derived from three nested multiplex PCR rounds that used slightly modified ARM-PCR. It was with TRBV1-TRBV30 forward primers and a C-beta reverse primer that the first two PCR rounds were run, at roughly 10 cycles each. Via MiXCR, TCRdb re-called the multiplex PCR reads, giving one row per CDR3 protein. The repertoire holds approximately 79,000 distinct CDR3 sequences, 60% to 75% seen once, with about 30% in the top ten. There are 12 residues in the CDR3. The V gene lost 2 bases and the J gene lost 3 bases, with 7 bases spanning the gap. Germline CDR1 reads SQVTM; CDR2 reads ANQGSEA. Unsorted bulk tissue (roughly 19-31 mg) underwent RNA and DNA co-extraction.

The chain links TRBV29-1 to TRBJ1-2; a weak D match, TRBD1 (5 bases). Material: liver tumor tissue from sampling region 4. Subset denoted: tumor region T4, right-lateral pole. The TCR was taken from a man aged 35-49 years with primary liver carcinoma and hepatitis B virus infection. CDR3 nucleotides: TGCAGCGTTGAAAGGGGAGACTATGGCTACACCTTC. This translates into CSVERGDYGYTF.